The 19 T cell receptor beta chains in this list originate from one sample, sequenced in a study of blood T cell repertoires in COVID-19. Produced via immunoSEQ multiplex PCR; TCRdb's table is partial and in-frame only. The sample lists about 240,000 clones, 80% to 90% occurring once. The sample comprised peripheral blood. The source is a man aged 50 to 59 with acute or convalescent COVID-19.

The CDR3 sequence: CASRQGLNEQFF. The CDR3 DNA sequence: TGTGCCAGCAGACAGGGTTTGAATGAGCAGTTCTTC. The J gene is TRBJ2-1, the V gene TRBV6-5, with a tentative D call TRBD1 (6 bases). The CDR3 is 12 amino acids. Germline V CDR1 and CDR2: MNHEY, SVGAGI. Trimming pared 6 bases from V and 7 bases from J, leaving 10 bases between.

The rearrangement joins TRBV27 to TRBJ2-1; D unclear. From germline, CDR1 is MNHEY and CDR2 SMNVEV (reference sequence). The CDR3 has 12 amino acids. The germline V and J ends were trimmed by 4 bases and 8 bases, with 9 bases remaining between them. The CDR3 nucleotides read TGTGCCAGCAGTTCCCCCCTCCATGAGCAGTTCTTC. This sequence encodes CASSSPLHEQFF.

V gene TRBV10-3 combines with J gene TRBJ2-6, with D possibly being TRBD1 (5 bases). From germline, CDR1 is ENHRY and CDR2 SYGVKD. Trimming stripped 3 bases from V and 0 bases from J, with 12 bases between. CDR3 length: 17 amino acids. The CDR3 is CAISDSDSYSGANVLTF. The CDR3 DNA follows: TGTGCCATCAGTGATTCAGACAGCTACTCTGGGGCCAACGTCCTGACTTTC.

V usage is TRBV24-1 and J usage is TRBJ2-3; TRBD1 aligns across 8 bases. This CDR3 region has 15 residues. Germline V gene lookup returns CDR1 KGHDR and CDR2 SFDVKD. Losses at the gene ends were 7 bases for V and 4 bases for J; bases not matched to a gene: 9. The CDR3 DNA follows: TGTGCCACCAGGGCAGGGGGCGGGACCTCAGATACGCAGTATTTT. Encoded protein: CATRAGGGTSDTQYF.

The gene calls are TRBV18 and TRBJ1-1; D not certain. Germline V lookup: CDR1 KGHSH, CDR2 LQKENI. V gave up 2 bases and J gave up 0 bases, with 7 bases separating them. This CDR3 contains 14 residues. CDR3 nucleotides: TGTGCCAGCTCACCAATTCACTTGAACACTGAAGCTTTCTTT. Its translation: CASSPIHLNTEAFF.

The chain combines TRBV4-2 with TRBJ2-7; TRBD2 is a possible D gene (5 bases). Germline-derived CDR1 and CDR2 are LGHNA and YNFKEQ. The ends were cut back, 4 bases at V and 0 bases at J, with 7 bases in the middle. CDR3 length: 13 residues. The DNA for the CDR3 is TGTGCCAGCAGCCCACGGGGCTCCTACGAGCAGTACTTC. Its translation is CASSPRGSYEQYF.

The J gene is TRBJ1-2, the V gene TRBV19; D gene unclear. CDR3 size: 16 residues. V was shortened by 2 bases and J by 4 bases, with 17 bases between the two germline ends. Germline CDR1 is LNHDA and CDR2 is SQIVND (reference sequence). As DNA, the CDR3 is TGTGCCAGTAGTATAAGCGCTCGCGGGTCTGGCTATGGCTACACCTTC. Translation gives CASSISARGSGYGYTF.

V is TRBV7-3 and J is TRBJ2-1; 7 positions match TRBD2. This CDR3 has 14 residues. V dropped 4 bases and J dropped 7; count of bases not matched to a gene: 7. Germline values: CDR1 SGHTA, CDR2 FQGTGA. The CDR3 region is CASSYPGTTNEQFF. The CDR3, as DNA: TGTGCCAGCAGCTACCCCGGGACTACTAATGAGCAGTTCTTC. Full variable domain (missing parts from reference TRBV7-3 and TRBJ2-1): GAGVSQTPSNKVTEKGKYVELRCDPISGHTALYWYRQSLGQGPEFLIYFQGTGAADDSGLPNDRFFAVRPEGSVSTLKIQRTERGDSAVYLCASSYPGTTNEQFFGPGTRLTVL.

The chain recombines TRBV21-1 with TRBJ2-7; the table's D call, TRBD2, has no DNA check behind it. TRBV21-1 is a pseudogene segment. CDR3 size: 15 residues. DNA for the CDR3: TGTGCCAGCACCCGTACTAGCGGGGGATCCTACGAGCAGTACTTC. This encodes CASTRTSGGSYEQYF.

The chain combines TRBV7-3 with TRBJ2-1, with 10 bases matching TRBD2. CDR1 is SGHTA and CDR2 is FQGTGA in the germline V gene. Trimming at V came to 2 bases and at J to 6 bases, leaving 7 bases not matched to a gene. The CDR3 contains 16 residues. DNA of the CDR3: TGTGCCAGCAGCTTACCGAGGACTAGCGGCATCAATGAGCAGTTCTTC. This codes for CASSLPRTSGINEQFF.

The chain employs TRBV2 and TRBJ2-7; D may be TRBD2 (6 bases). This CDR3 is built from 14 residues. Germline assignment: CDR1 SNHLY and CDR2 FYNNEI. V dropped 5 bases and J dropped 3 bases, with 14 bases sitting between them. CDR3 amino acids: CASSTDYQVYEQYF. CDR3 sequence (DNA): TGTGCCAGCAGTACGGACTACCAAGTCTACGAGCAGTACTTC.

The chain couples TRBV27 to TRBJ2-3; the D is unclear. Germline V gene data show CDR1 as MNHEY and CDR2 as SMNVEV (reference sequence). V gave up 5 bases and J gave up 2 bases, with 8 bases separating them. The CDR3 runs 13 residues. The CDR3 reads CASSLDTTDTQYF. Written as DNA, the CDR3 is TGTGCCAGCAGTCTCGACACCACAGATACGCAGTATTTT.

This chain uses TRBV6-6 with TRBJ2-1; 9 positions agree with TRBD2. Germline-derived CDR1 and CDR2 are MNHNY and SVGAGI (reference sequence). Trimming cost V 8 bases and J 3 bases; bases outside gene matches: 8. This CDR3 is 15 amino acids long. The CDR3 nucleotides read TGTGCCAGCGATCCCGGGACTAGCAACTACAATGAGCAGTTCTTC. The encoded protein is CASDPGTSNYNEQFF.

This chain uses TRBV5-1 with TRBJ1-2, with D perhaps matching TRBD1 (5 bases). Germline V gives CDR1 SGHRS, CDR2 YFSETQ. This CDR3 spans 15 amino acids. Trimming removed 4 bases from V and 4 bases from J, with 17 bases in between. CDR3 bases: TGCGCCAGCAGCCCCACACAGGAATCCTCCTATGGCTACACCTTC. Its translation is CASSPTQESSYGYTF.

The chain combines TRBV24-1 with TRBJ2-7; D might be TRBD2 (6 bases). V lost 7 bases and J 0 bases, leaving 30 bases between the germline ends. CDR3 length: 20 residues. Germline V CDR1 and CDR2: KGHDR, SFDVKD. The CDR3 loop reads CATSPGRGGKSGPSSYEQYF. CDR3 sequence (DNA): TGTGCCACCAGCCCCGGGCGAGGAGGAAAAAGCGGGCCTAGCTCCTACGAGCAGTACTTC.

J is TRBJ1-1 and V is TRBV4-2; 8 bases agree with TRBD1. CDR1 is LGHNA, CDR2 YNFKEQ, per germline. The trim removed 4 bases at V and 4 bases at J, leaving 5 bases unmatched. The CDR3 has 14 residues. As DNA, the CDR3 is TGTGCCAGCAGCCTCGGACAGGGAGGCACTGAAGCTTTCTTT. Translating gives CASSLGQGGTEAFF.

The CDR3 spells CASSSASTGGTEAFF. DNA of the CDR3: TGCGCCAGCAGCTCGGCGTCGACAGGGGGCACTGAAGCTTTCTTT. The J gene is TRBJ1-1, the V gene TRBV5-1; 9 bases agree with TRBD1. V lost 3 bases and J lost 4; bases outside the gene matches: 7. This CDR3 region has 15 residues. Germline CDR1 reads SGHRS; CDR2 reads YFSETQ.

This rearrangement joins TRBV12-3 or TRBV12-4 to TRBJ2-7, with 7 bases aligning to TRBD1. This CDR3 comprises 13 residues. Unmatched junction bases numbered 1, after V lost 3 bases and J lost 2 bases. The DNA for the CDR3 is TGTGCCAGCAGTTTTACAGGGGCCTACGAGCAGTACTTC. It yields the protein CASSFTGAYEQYF.

This clone appeared a single time. The chain has TRBV27 and TRBJ2-3; a possible D gene is TRBD1 (7 bases). From germline, CDR1 is MNHEY and CDR2 SMNVEV (reference sequence). CDR3 size: 14 residues. V lost 7 bases to trimming and J lost 4 bases, with 15 bases between them. The CDR3 DNA reads as TGTGCCAGCAATTCCGGCAGGGGGGCAGATACGCAGTATTTT. This gives the protein CASNSGRGADTQYF.